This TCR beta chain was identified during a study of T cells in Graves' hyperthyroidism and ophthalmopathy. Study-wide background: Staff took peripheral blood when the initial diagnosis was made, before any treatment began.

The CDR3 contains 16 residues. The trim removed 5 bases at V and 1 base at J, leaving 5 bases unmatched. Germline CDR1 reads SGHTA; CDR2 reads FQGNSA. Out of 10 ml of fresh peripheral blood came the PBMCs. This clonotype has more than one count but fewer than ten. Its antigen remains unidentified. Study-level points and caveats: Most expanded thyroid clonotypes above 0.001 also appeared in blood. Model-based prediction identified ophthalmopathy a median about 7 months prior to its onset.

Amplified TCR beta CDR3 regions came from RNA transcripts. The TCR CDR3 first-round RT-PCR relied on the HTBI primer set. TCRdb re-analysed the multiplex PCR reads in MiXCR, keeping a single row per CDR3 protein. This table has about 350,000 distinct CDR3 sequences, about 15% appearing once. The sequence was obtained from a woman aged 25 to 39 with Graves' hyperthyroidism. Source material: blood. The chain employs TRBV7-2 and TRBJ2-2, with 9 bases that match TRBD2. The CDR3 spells CASSEQAGGNTGELFF. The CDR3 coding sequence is TGTGCCAGCAGCGAACAAGCGGGAGGGAACACCGGGGAGCTGTTTTTT.